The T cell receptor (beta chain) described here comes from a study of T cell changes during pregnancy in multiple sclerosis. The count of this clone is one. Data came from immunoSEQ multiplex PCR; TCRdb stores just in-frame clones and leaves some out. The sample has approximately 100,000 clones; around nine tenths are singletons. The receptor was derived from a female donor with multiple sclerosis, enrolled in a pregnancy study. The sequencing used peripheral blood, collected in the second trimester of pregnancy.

This CDR3 is CASRSRAREKLFF. The CDR3 DNA follows: TGTGCCAGCAGGTCCAGGGCGCGAGAAAAACTGTTTTTT. The rearrangement joins TRBV5-6 to TRBJ1-4; TRBD1 might be the D (5 bases). Germline CDR1 and CDR2: SGHDT and YYEEEE. Between the trimmed V and J ends, which lost 5 bases and 8 bases, there was a span of 13 bases. The CDR3 length is 13 residues.